This T cell receptor beta chain was recovered during a study of spatial heterogeneity in lung cancer. Whole-study results and caveats: How many expanded intratumoral alpha and beta TCRs were present tracked the tumor mutation count, which was a count of nonsynonymous mutations.

The germline gives CDR1 DFQATT, CDR2 SNEGSKA (reference sequence). This CDR3 has 14 amino acids. Trimming shortened V by 6 bases and J by 7 bases, and 22 bases separated the two germline ends. This clonotype was counted ten times or more. The antigen remains unidentified. A unique molecular identifier was attached to every TCR cDNA molecule. TCRdb reprocessed the 5' RACE reads with MiXCR, giving one entry per CDR3 protein. This sample yields fewer than 15,000 distinct CDR3 sequences, of which approximately 2.9% are seen a single time; 17% belongs to the top ten. Sample time point: sample taken at primary tumor resection. 72 TRACERx patients with early, untreated non-small cell lung cancer donated samples. Researchers sequenced whole RNA taken from tumor, nontumor lung or frozen PBMC without sorting.

This clonotype was sampled from a male donor with early-stage non-small cell lung cancer. The gene calls are TRBV20-1 and TRBJ2-7; D possibly matches TRBD1 or TRBD2 (5 bases each). The sample consisted of lung tumor tissue, taken at surgery. The CDR3 nucleotides read TGCAGTGCCGTCAGCAGGGATCGGGGCTGGGAGCAGTACTTC. Amino acids: CSAVSRDRGWEQYF.